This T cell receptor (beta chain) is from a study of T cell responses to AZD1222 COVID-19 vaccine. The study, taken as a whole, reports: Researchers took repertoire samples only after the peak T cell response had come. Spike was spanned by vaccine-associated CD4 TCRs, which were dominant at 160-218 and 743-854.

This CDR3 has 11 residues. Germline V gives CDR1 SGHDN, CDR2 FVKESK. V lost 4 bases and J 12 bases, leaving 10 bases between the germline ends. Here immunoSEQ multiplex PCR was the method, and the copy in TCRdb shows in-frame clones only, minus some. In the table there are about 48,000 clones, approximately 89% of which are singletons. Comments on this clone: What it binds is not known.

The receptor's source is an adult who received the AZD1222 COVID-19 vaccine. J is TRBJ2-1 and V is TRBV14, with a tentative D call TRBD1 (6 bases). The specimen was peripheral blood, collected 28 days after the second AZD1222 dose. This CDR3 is CASSPGVGQFF. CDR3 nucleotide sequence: TGTGCCAGCAGCCCAGGGGTTGGGCAGTTCTTC.